This TCR beta chain originates from a study of T-cell reconstitution after alpha-beta-depleted transplantation in children. V lost 6 bases, J lost 0 bases, and 8 bases stayed unmatched. This CDR3 has 16 residues. Preparation of the TCRbeta library used unique molecular identifiers. TCRdb processed the PCR reads anew with MiXCR; each CDR3 protein has one entry. The sample records about 610,000 distinct CDR3 sequences, over 9.5% being singletons. This clonotype was detected only a few times. The material was PBMCs from the stem cell graft donor, obtained from the stem cell graft. This receptor was obtained from a human donor who donated a stem cell graft to a child with acute myeloid leukemia. The chain uses TRBV12-3 or TRBV12-4 and TRBJ1-2; 9 bases align to TRBD1. CDR3 loop: CASSPQQGAANYGYTF. The CDR3 bases are TGTGCCAGCAGCCCACAACAGGGGGCTGCTAACTATGGCTACACCTTC.